Listed below are T cell receptor beta chains from one sample, sequenced in a study of cytomegalovirus exposure and HLA in healthy donors. Generated by immunoSEQ multiplex PCR, the TCRdb table keeps only in-frame clones and is missing some. The top ten clones hold 4.1% of a sample with roughly 120,000 clones, 73% of them seen once. Sequencing was done on a sample of PBMCs. The receptors were gathered from a woman aged 40 to 50 in good health and CMV-seronegative. Each CDR3 is given with its conserved first and last residue. A D gene is named only where the DNA matches it firmly. A row's size may be missing; if present it is once, few, many or a size class.

abundance: -; v_gene: TRBV29-1; j_gene: TRBJ2-5; d_gene: -; CDR3nt: TGCAGCGGGGCAGCCGGGACATCCCAAGAGACCCAGTACTTC; CDR3aa: CSGAAGTSQETQYF
abundance: -; v_gene: TRBV4-2; j_gene: TRBJ2-2; d_gene: TRBD2; CDR3nt: TGTGCCAGCAGCCAAGATGGTGCGGGGGTTGTCACCGGGGAGCTGTTTTTT; CDR3aa: CASSQDGAGVVTGELFF
abundance: -; v_gene: TRBV5-6; j_gene: TRBJ2-6; d_gene: -; CDR3nt: TGTGCCAGCAGCCTATTGACAGGTGACTACTCTGGGGCCAACGTCCTGACTTTC; CDR3aa: CASSLLTGDYSGANVLTF
abundance: -; v_gene: TRBV10-3; j_gene: TRBJ2-3; d_gene: TRBD2; CDR3nt: TGTGCCATCAGTGGGACTAGCGGGAGTTTGGGGTATTTT; CDR3aa: CAISGTSGSLGYF
abundance: few; v_gene: TRBV7-2; j_gene: TRBJ1-5; d_gene: -; CDR3nt: TGTGCCAGCAGCTTAGCGTTGGGGCAGCATCAGCCCCAGCATTTT; CDR3aa: CASSLALGQHQPQHF
abundance: -; v_gene: TRBV7-9; j_gene: TRBJ1-1; d_gene: -; CDR3nt: TGTGCCAGCAGCTTACAGGGTACAAACACTGAAGCTTTCTTT; CDR3aa: CASSLQGTNTEAFF
abundance: -; v_gene: TRBV2; j_gene: TRBJ2-7; d_gene: -; CDR3nt: TGTGCCAGCAGTACAACAGGGATCGAGCAGTACTTC; CDR3aa: CASSTTGIEQYF
abundance: -; v_gene: TRBV10-3; j_gene: TRBJ2-7; d_gene: TRBD1; CDR3nt: TGTGCCATCAGGGGGACAGGAATAGGCGAGCAGTACTTC; CDR3aa: CAIRGTGIGEQYF
abundance: -; v_gene: TRBV28; j_gene: TRBJ2-7; d_gene: TRBD2; CDR3nt: TGTGCCAGCAGGGGACTAGCGGCCTACGAGCAGTACTTC; CDR3aa: CASRGLAAYEQYF
abundance: -; v_gene: TRBV2; j_gene: TRBJ1-1; d_gene: -; CDR3nt: TGTGCCAGCATGGCAGGGTGGAACACTGAAGCTTTCTTT; CDR3aa: CASMAGWNTEAFF
abundance: once; v_gene: TRBV4-1; j_gene: TRBJ2-5; d_gene: -; CDR3nt: TGCGCCAGCAGCCAAGGGGCGTACCAAGGGACCCAGTACTTC; CDR3aa: CASSQGAYQGTQYF
abundance: -; v_gene: TRBV5-1; j_gene: TRBJ2-7; d_gene: TRBD1; CDR3nt: TGCGCCAGCAGCTTCGGGACAGGGGTTGACGAGCAGTACTTC; CDR3aa: CASSFGTGVDEQYF
abundance: -; v_gene: TRBV5-1; j_gene: TRBJ2-2; d_gene: TRBD1; CDR3nt: TGCGCCAGCAGCATGGGACAGGGGAACACCGGGGAGCTGTTTTTT; CDR3aa: CASSMGQGNTGELFF